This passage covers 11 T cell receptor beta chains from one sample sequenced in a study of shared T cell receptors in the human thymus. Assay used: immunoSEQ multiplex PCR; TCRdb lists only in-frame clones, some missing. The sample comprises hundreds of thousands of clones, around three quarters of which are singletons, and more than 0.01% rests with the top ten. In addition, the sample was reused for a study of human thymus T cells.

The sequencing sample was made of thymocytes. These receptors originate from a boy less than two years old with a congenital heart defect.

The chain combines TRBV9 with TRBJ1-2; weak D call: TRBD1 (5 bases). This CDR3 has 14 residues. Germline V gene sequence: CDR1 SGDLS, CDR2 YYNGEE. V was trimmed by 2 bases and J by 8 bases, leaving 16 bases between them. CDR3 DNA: TGTGCCAGCAGCGTTGCAGACAGTTCTGGGGGCTACACCTTC. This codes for CASSVADSSGGYTF. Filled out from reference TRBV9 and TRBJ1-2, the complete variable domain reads DSGVTQTPKHLITATGQRVTLRCSPRSGDLSVYWYQQSLDQGLQFLIQYYNGEERAKGNILERFSAQQFPDLHSELNLSSLELGDSALYFCASSVADSSGGYTFGSGTRLTVV.

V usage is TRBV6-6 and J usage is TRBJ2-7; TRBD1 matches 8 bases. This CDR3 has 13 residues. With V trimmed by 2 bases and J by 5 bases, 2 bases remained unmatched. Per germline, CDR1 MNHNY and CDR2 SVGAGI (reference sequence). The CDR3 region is CASSYDRGNEQYF. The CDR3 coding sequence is TGTGCCAGCAGTTACGACAGGGGTAACGAGCAGTACTTC.

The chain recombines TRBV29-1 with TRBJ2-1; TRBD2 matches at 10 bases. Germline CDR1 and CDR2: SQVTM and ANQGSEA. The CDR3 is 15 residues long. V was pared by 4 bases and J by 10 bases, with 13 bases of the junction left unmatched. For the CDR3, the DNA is TGCAGCGTTGGCAGGACTAGCGGCCCCGCGTGGGAGCAGTTCTTC. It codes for CSVGRTSGPAWEQFF.

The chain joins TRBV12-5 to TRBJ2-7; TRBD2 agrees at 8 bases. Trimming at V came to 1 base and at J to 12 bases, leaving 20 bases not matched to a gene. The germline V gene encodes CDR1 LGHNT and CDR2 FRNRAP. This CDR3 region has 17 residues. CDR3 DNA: TGTGCTAGTGGTTTGGCGGATACCGGGACTAGGATGTCCCCGGTGTACTTC. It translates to CASGLADTGTRMSPVYF.

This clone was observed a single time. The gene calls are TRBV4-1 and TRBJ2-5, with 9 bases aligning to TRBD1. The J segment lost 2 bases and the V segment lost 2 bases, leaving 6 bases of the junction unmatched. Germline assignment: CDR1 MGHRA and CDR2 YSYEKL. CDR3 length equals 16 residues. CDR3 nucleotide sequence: TGCGCCAGCAGCCAACGGGACAGGGTTCGGCAAGAGACCCAGTACTTC. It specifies CASSQRDRVRQETQYF.

CDR3 in amino acids: CASSPGTGGAGYGYTF. CDR3 DNA sequence: TGTGCCAGCTCACCTGGAACAGGGGGCGCGGGCTATGGCTACACCTTC. V is TRBV18 and J is TRBJ1-2; 9 nucleotides agree with TRBD1. Germline loops: CDR1 KGHSH, CDR2 LQKENI. With 3 bases clipped from V and 4 bases from J, the junction kept 9 bases outside the gene matches. The CDR3 runs to 16 residues.

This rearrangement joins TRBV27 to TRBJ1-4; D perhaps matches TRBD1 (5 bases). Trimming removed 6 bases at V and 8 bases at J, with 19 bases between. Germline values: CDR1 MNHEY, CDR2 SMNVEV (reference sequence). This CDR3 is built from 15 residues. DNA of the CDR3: TGTGCCAGCAGGAAATCGGGGAGGGGCGGCGAAAAACTGTTTTTT. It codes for CASRKSGRGGEKLFF.

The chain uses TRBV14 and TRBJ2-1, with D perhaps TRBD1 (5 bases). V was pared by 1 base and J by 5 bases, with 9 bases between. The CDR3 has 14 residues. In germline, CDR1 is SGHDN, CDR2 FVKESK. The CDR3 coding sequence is TGTGCCAGCAGCCAAGCAGGGTGGGACAATGAGCAGTTCTTC. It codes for CASSQAGWDNEQFF. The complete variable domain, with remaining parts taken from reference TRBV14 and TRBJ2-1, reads EAGVTQFPSHSVIEKGQTVTLRCDPISGHDNLYWYRRVMGKEIKFLLHFVKESKQDESGMPNNRFLAERTGGTYSTLKVQPAELEDSGVYFCASSQAGWDNEQFFGPGTRLTVL.

Here the CDR3 reads CASSVAPNRGPWHF. In DNA form, the CDR3 reads TGTGCCAGCAGCGTAGCTCCCAACAGGGGGCCGTGGCATTTT. The V and J genes are TRBV9 and TRBJ1-5, with 9 bases fitting TRBD1. The CDR3 is 14 amino acids. The junction had 10 bases not matched to a gene; V was cut back by 0 bases and J by 15 bases. In germline, CDR1 is SGDLS, CDR2 YYNGEE.

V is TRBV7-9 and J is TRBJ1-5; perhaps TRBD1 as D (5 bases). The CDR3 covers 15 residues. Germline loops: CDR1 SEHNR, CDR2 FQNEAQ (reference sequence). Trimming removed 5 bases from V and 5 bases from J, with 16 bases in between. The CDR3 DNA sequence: TGTGCCAGCAGCCCAGGACATGCTGCCGATCAGCCCCAGCATTTT. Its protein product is CASSPGHAADQPQHF.

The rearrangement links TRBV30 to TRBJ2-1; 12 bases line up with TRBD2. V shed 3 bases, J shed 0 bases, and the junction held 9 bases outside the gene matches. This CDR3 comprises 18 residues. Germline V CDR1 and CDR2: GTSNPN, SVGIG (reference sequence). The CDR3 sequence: CAWRSFGLAGSSYNEQFF. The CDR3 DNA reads TGTGCCTGGAGAAGCTTTGGACTAGCGGGAAGCTCCTACAATGAGCAGTTCTTC.